This T cell receptor (beta chain) was captured by sequencing in a study of beta chain features in type 1 diabetes (dated by TCRdb to the late 2010s). General notes on the study: Mean age, gender distribution, total cell number and subset yield did not differ between patients and healthy donors. The study compared TCRB repertoires of sorted circulating CD4+ T cell subsets between recently diagnosed type 1 diabetes patients and matched healthy donors. Whereas all 28 donors provided naive and central memory subsets, regulatory and stem cell-like memory subsets were isolated from just 8 patients and roughly eight healthy donors. A total of 85 million to 140 million sorted cells were examined across all samples, and the number of cells per subset was strongly correlated with RNA yield.

Each donor gave one peripheral blood draw, averaging approximately 120 mL, which was collected into heparinised tubes. A BD FACSAria II and a panel including CD45RO, CCR7, CD25, CD127, CD95 and CD27 were used to sort naive, central memory, regulatory and stem cell-like memory CD4+ T cells. A purity above 95% was achieved for all sorted populations. PBMCs were isolated immediately by Lymphoprep density gradient centrifugation and stained directly without culture. So that batch effects would be minimized, each experiment stained and sorted samples in pairs, pairing one healthy donor with one patient. General conclusions and limits of the study: At VDJ recombination sites, patients with type 1 diabetes made fewer insertions and deleted more nucleotides, a pattern implying thymic rearrangement abnormalities. Naive, central memory and regulatory TCRB repertoires appeared more similar among patients than among healthy donors. HLA sub-analyses involved small numbers of individuals, so any influence of HLA type on TCRB rearrangement remained unresolved. PCR might favor shorter templates, but patient and control samples were amplified and corrected together, so any skew would affect both groups equally. Because cDNA was sequenced instead of genomic DNA, activated cells with high expression could be over-represented, although the groups did not differ in activation or CD3 levels. A moderate but significant shortening of TCRB CDR3 length was observed in type 1 diabetes patients in all four CD4+ subsets.

As to this clone: Its antigen remains unidentified. Per-base quality was not reported, and no clone a single base away is much larger than it.

CDR1 and CDR2, per the germline V gene, are SGHDT and YYEEEE. Its CDR3 holds 15 amino acids, cysteine through phenylalanine. CDR3 DNA is the only sequence kept; it has 45 bases, read in frame from the first base. Deletion took 4 bases off V and 2 bases off J, with a span of 14 bases between the germline ends. The entire amount of isolated RNA was reverse transcribed using the High Capacity cDNA Reverse Transcription Kit, so the sequenced TCRB transcripts were expressed ones. Deep immunoSEQ sequencing was applied to naive, central memory and regulatory T cell samples, giving an average of roughly 3.5 million total reads per sample. Sorted cells were lysed in RLT buffer, and RNA was extracted using DNase-treated RNeasy Micro or Mini kits according to cell number. Each cell subset was processed on its own to prevent cross-contamination, while patient and healthy donor samples were processed together. The immunoSEQ multiplex PCR was used to amplify TCRB sequences from cDNA, generating 87-bp fragments that spanned the CDR3 region. The amplicons were sequenced using the Illumina HiSeq platform. As for the original processing: Synthetic template baselines were used to correct PCR bias computationally, reads within Hamming distance 2 were collapsed, and singletons that could not be merged were discarded. Reads were aligned against IMGT so that V, D and J genes, CDR3 length and insertions or deletions at six rearrangement sites could be assigned. Within each subset, clonotype counts were normalized to sorted cell number, and only after that were true diversity and Gini coefficients computed with the tcR R package. Repertoire sharing was quantified using the overlap coefficient calculated on TCRB nucleotide sequences. TCRdb retrieved this table from immuneACCESS and kept in-frame rearrangements only. Not all clones are present; in checked studies, unresolved V genes account for under half, and no reason is known for the remainder. V, J and clone size reflect that table, while D and trimming were determined from the DNA. Recorded for this sample are more than 150,000 clones; over 7.5% of them occurred a single time. Together, the top ten hold 2% to 3% of the sample.

The chain was built from TRBV5-6 and TRBJ2-3; perhaps TRBD2 is the D gene, with 7 bases matching. The sample consisted of central memory CD4+ T cells from blood. The origin of this receptor is a woman aged 18 to 35 in good health. The DNA sequence is TGTGCCAGCAGCCGGAAGGGGGGGACCACAGATACGCAGTATTTT. This gives the protein CASSRKGGTTDTQYF.